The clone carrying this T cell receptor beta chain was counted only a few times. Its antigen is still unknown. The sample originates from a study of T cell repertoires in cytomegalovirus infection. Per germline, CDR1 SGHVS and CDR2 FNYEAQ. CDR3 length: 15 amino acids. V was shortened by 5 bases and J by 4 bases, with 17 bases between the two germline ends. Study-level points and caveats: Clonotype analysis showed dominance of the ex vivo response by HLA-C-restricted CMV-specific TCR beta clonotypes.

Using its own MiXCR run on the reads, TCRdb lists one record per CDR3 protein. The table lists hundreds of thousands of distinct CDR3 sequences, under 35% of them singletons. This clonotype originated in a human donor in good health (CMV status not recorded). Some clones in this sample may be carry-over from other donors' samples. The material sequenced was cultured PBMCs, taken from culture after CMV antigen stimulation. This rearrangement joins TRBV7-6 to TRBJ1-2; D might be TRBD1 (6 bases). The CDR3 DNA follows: TGTGCCAGCAGCCTGGGGACACCCAGGGGCTATGGCTACACCTTC. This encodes CASSLGTPRGYGYTF.